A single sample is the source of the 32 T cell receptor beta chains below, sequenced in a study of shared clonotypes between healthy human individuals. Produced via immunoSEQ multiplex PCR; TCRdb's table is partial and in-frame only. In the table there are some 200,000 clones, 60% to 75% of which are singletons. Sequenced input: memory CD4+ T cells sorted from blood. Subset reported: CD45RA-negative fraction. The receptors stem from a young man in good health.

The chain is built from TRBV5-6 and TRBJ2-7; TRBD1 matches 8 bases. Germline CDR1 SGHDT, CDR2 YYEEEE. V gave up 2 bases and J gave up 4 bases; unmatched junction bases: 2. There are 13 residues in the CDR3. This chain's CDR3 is CASSFRQGYEQYF. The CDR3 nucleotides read TGTGCCAGCAGCTTTCGACAGGGGTACGAGCAGTACTTC.

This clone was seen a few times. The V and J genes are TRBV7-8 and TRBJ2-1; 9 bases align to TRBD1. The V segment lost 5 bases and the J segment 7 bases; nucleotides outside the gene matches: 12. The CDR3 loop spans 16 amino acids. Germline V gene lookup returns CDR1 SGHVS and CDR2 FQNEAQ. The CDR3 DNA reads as TGTGCCAGCAGCATCCGACCGGGACAGGGTCCTAATGAGCAGTTCTTC. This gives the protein CASSIRPGQGPNEQFF. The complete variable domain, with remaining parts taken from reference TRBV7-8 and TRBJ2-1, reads GAGVSQSPRYKVAKRGQDVALRCDPISGHVSLFWYQQALGQGPEFLTYFQNEAQLDKSGLPSDRFFAERPEGSVSTLKIQRTQQEDSAVYLCASSIRPGQGPNEQFFGPGTRLTVL.

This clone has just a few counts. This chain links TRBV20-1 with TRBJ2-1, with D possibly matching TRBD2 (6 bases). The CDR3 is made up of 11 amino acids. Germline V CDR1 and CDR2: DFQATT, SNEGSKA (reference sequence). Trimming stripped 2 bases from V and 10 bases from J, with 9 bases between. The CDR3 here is CSARFLAEQFF. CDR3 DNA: TGCAGTGCTAGATTTCTAGCGGAGCAGTTCTTC.

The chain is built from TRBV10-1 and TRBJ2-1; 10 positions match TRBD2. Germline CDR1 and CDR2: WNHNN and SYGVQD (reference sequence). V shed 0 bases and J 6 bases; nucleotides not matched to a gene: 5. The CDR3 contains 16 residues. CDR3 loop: CASSESGTSGINEQFF. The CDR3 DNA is TGCGCCAGCAGTGAGTCGGGAACTAGCGGGATCAATGAGCAGTTCTTC.

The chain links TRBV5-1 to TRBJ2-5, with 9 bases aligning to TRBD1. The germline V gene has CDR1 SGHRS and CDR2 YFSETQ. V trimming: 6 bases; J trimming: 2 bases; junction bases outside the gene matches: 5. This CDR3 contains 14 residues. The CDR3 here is CASKPGQGQETQYF. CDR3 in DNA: TGCGCCAGCAAACCGGGACAGGGACAAGAGACCCAGTACTTC.

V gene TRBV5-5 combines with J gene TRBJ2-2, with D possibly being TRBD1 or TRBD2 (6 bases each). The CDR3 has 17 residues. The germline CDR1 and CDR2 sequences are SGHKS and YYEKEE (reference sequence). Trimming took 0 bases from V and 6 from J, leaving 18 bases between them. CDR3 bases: TGTGCCAGCAGCTTGGGGGCACGGAGGGGGTACGCCGGGGAGCTGTTTTTT. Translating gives CASSLGARRGYAGELFF.

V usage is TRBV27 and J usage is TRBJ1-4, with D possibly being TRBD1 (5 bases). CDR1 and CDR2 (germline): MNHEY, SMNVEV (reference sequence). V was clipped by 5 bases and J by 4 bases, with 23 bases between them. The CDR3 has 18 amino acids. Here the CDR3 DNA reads TGTGCCAGCAGTCCCACCCCGCGCAAAACAGGATATAATGAAAAACTGTTTTTT. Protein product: CASSPTPRKTGYNEKLFF.

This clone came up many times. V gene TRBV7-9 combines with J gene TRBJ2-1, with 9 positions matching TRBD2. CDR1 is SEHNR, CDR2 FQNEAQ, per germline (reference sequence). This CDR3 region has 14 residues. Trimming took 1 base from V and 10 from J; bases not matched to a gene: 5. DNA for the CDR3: TGTGCCAGCAGCTTAGAACTAGCGGGCGGGGAGCAGTTCTTC. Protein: CASSLELAGGEQFF.

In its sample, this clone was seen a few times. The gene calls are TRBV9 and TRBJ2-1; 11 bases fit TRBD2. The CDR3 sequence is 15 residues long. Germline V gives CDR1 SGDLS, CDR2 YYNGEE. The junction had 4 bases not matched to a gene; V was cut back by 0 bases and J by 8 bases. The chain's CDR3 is CASSVDSGRGYEQFF. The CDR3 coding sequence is TGTGCCAGCAGCGTAGATAGCGGGAGGGGTTATGAGCAGTTCTTC. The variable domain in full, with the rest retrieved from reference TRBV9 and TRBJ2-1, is DSGVTQTPKHLITATGQRVTLRCSPRSGDLSVYWYQQSLDQGLQFLIQYYNGEERAKGNILERFSAQQFPDLHSELNLSSLELGDSALYFCASSVDSGRGYEQFFGPGTRLTVL.

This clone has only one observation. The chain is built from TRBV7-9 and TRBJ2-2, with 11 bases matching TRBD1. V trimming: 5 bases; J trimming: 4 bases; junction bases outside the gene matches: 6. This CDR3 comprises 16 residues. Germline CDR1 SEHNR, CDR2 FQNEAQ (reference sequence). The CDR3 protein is CASSPPGQGATGELFF. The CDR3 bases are TGTGCCAGCAGCCCCCCCGGACAGGGGGCCACCGGGGAGCTGTTTTTT.

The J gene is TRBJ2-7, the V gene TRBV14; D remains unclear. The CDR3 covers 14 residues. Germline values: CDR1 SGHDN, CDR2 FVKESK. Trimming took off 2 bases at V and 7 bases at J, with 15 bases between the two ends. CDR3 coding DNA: TGTGCCAGCAGCCAACAACTACGGTCTAGGGAGCAGTACTTC. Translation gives CASSQQLRSREQYF.

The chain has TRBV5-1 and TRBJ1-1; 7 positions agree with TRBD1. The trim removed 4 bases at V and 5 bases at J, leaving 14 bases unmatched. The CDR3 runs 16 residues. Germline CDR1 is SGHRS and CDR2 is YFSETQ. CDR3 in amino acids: CASSPRGQVSITEAFF. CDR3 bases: TGCGCCAGCAGCCCCCGCGGACAGGTTTCAATAACTGAAGCTTTCTTT.

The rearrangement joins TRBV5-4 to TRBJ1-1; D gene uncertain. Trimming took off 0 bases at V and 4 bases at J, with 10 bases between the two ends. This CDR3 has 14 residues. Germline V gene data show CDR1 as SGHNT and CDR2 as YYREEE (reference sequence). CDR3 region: CASSLEQAGTEAFF. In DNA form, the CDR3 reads TGTGCCAGCAGCTTGGAGCAGGCTGGCACTGAAGCTTTCTTT.

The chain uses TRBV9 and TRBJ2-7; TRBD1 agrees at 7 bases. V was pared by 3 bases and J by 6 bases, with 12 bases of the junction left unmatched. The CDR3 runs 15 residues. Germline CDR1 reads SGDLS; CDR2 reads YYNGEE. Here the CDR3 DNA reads TGTGCCAGCAGCGGAGAACAGGGGTTTTTGGTCGAGCAGTACTTC. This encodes CASSGEQGFLVEQYF.

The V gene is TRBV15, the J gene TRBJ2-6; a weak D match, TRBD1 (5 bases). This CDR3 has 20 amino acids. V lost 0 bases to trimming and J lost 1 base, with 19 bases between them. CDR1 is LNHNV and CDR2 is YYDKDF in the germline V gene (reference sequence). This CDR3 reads CATSRDVTVGIGSGANVLTF. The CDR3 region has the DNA TGTGCCACCAGCAGAGATGTGACAGTGGGTATTGGATCTGGGGCCAACGTCCTGACTTTC. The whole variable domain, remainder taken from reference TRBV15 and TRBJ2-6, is DAMVIQNPRYQVTQFGKPVTLSCSQTLNHNVMYWYQQKSSQAPKLLFHYYDKDFNNEADTPDNFQSRRPNTSFCFLDIRSPGLGDTAMYLCATSRDVTVGIGSGANVLTFGAGSRLTVL.

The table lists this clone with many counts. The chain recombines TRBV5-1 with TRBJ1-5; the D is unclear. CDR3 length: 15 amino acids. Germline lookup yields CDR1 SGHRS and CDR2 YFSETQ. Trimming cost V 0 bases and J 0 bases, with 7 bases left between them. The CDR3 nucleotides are TGCGCCAGCAGCTTGGGGGGATATAGCAATCAGCCCCAGCATTTT. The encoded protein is CASSLGGYSNQPQHF.

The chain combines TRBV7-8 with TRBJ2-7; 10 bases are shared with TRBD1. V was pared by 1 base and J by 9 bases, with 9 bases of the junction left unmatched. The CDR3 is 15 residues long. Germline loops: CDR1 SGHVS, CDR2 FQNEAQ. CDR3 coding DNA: TGTGCCAGCAGCTTAGTCTCTGGGACAGGGGAGTGGCAGTACTTC. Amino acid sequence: CASSLVSGTGEWQYF.

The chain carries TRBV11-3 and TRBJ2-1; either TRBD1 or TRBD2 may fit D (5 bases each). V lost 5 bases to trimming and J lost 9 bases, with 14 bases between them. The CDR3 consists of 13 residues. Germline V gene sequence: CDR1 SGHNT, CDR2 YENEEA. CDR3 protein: CASSNGADVEQFF. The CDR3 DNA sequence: TGTGCCAGCAGCAACGGGGCGGATGTTGAGCAGTTCTTC. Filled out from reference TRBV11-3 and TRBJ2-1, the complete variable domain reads EAGVVQSPRYKIIEKKQPVAFWCNPISGHNTLYWYLQNLGQGPELLIRYENEEAVDDSQLPKDRFSAERLKGVDSTLKIQPAELGDSAVYLCASSNGADVEQFFGPGTRLTVL.

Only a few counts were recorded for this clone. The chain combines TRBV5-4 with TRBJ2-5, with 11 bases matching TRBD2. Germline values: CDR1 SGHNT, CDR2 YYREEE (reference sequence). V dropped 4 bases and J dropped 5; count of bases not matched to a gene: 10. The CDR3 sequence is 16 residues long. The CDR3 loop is CASSPSTSGSWETQYF. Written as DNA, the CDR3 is TGTGCCAGCAGCCCGTCTACTAGCGGGAGTTGGGAGACCCAGTACTTC.

CDR3 loop: CASTRTRTGGGSRFF. CDR3 DNA sequence: TGTGCCAGTACTCGTACCCGGACGGGAGGGGGCTCTCGGTTCTTC. The chain recombines TRBV19 with TRBJ2-1, with a possible D match to TRBD2 (8 bases). The V gene lost 7 bases and the J gene lost 15 bases, with 28 bases spanning the gap. From germline, CDR1 is LNHDA and CDR2 SQIVND (reference sequence). This CDR3 has 15 amino acids.

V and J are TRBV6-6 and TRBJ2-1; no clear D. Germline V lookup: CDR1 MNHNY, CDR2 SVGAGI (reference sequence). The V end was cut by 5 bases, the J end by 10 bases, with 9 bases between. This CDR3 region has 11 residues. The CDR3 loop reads CASSPRVEQFF. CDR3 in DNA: TGTGCCAGCAGTCCTCGAGTCGAGCAGTTCTTC.

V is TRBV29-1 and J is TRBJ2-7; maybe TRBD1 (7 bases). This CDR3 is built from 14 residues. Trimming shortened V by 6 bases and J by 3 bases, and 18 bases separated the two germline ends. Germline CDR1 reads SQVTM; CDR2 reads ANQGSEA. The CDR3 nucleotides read TGCAGCGTAGGTCCGGAGCAGGGGGGCTACGAGCAGTACTTC. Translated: CSVGPEQGGYEQYF.

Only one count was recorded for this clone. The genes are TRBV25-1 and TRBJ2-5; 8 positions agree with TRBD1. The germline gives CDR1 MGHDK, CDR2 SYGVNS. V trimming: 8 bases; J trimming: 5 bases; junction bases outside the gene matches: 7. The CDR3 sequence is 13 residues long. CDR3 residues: CASGRQGRETQYF. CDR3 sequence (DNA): TGTGCCAGCGGGAGACAGGGGAGGGAGACCCAGTACTTC.

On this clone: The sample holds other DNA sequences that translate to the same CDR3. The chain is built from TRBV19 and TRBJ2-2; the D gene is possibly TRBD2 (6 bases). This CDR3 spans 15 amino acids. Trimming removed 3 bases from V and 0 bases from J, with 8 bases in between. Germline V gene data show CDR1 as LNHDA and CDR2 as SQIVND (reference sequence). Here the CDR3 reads CASSIGGTNTGELFF. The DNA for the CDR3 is TGTGCCAGTAGTATCGGGGGTACGAACACCGGGGAGCTGTTTTTT. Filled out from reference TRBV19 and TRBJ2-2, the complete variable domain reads DGGITQSPKYLFRKEGQNVTLSCEQNLNHDAMYWYRQDPGQGLRLIYYSQIVNDFQKGDIAEGYSVSREKKESFPLTVTSAQKNPTAFYLCASSIGGTNTGELFFGEGSRLTVL.

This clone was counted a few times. The CDR3 sequence is CASSYPGLEETQYF. The CDR3 region has the DNA TGTGCCAGCAGTTACCCGGGCTTGGAAGAGACCCAGTACTTC. The chain has TRBV6-5 and TRBJ2-5; D is undetermined. The CDR3 totals 14 residues. The V and J ends lost 2 bases and 3 bases respectively, with 10 bases between them. Germline V gene data show CDR1 as MNHEY and CDR2 as SVGAGI.

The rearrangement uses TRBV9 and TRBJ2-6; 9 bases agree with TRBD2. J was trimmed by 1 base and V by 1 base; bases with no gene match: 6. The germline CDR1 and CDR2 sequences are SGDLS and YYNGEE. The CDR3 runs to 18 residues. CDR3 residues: CASSVRSGRMSGANVLTF. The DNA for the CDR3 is TGTGCCAGCAGCGTAAGGAGCGGGAGGATGTCTGGGGCCAACGTCCTGACTTTC. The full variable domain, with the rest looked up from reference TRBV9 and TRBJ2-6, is DSGVTQTPKHLITATGQRVTLRCSPRSGDLSVYWYQQSLDQGLQFLIQYYNGEERAKGNILERFSAQQFPDLHSELNLSSLELGDSALYFCASSVRSGRMSGANVLTFGAGSRLTVL.

CDR3 sequence (DNA): TGTGCCAGCAGGACCCCTGGAAGAAGACAAGAGGGGGTTACCACTACCGCCGAGCAGTACTTC. This sequence encodes CASRTPGRRQEGVTTTAEQYF. The chain has TRBV2 and TRBJ2-7; TRBD1 is a possible D gene (6 bases). The CDR3 runs to 21 residues. The V end lost 6 bases, the J end lost 6 bases, and 39 bases lay between the germline ends. The germline gives CDR1 SNHLY, CDR2 FYNNEI. Variable domain in full (rest from reference TRBV2 and TRBJ2-7): EPEVTQTPSHQVTQMGQEVILRCVPISNHLYFYWYRQILGQKVEFLVSFYNNEISEKSEIFDDQFSVERPDGSNFTLKIRSTKLEDSAMYFCASRTPGRRQEGVTTTAEQYFGPGTRLTVT.

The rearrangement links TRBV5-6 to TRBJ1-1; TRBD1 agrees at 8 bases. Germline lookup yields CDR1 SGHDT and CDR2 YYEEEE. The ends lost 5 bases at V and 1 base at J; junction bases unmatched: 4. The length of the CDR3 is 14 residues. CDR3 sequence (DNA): TGTGCCAGCAGAGCTACAGGGGGGAACACTGAAGCTTTCTTT. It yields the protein CASRATGGNTEAFF.

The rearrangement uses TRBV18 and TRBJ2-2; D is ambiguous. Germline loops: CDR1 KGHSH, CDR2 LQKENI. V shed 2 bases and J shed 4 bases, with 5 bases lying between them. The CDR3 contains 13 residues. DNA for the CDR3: TGTGCCAGCTCACCAGGGCTCACCGGGGAGCTGTTTTTT. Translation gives CASSPGLTGELFF.

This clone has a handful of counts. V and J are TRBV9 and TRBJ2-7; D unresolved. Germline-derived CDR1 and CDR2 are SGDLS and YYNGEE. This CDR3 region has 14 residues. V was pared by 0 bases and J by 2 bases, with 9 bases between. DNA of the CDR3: TGTGCCAGCAGCGTAGACAGTGGACCCTACGAGCAGTACTTC. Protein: CASSVDSGPYEQYF.

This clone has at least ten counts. The CDR3 is CASSVWGQGTDTQYF. In DNA form, the CDR3 reads TGTGCCAGCAGCGTATGGGGACAGGGAACAGATACGCAGTATTTT. The J gene is TRBJ2-3, the V gene TRBV9; 9 bases align to TRBD1. This CDR3 is 15 amino acids long. CDR1 is SGDLS and CDR2 is YYNGEE in the germline V gene. Germline trimming cut 1 base from V and 3 bases from J; bases unmatched to any gene: 3.

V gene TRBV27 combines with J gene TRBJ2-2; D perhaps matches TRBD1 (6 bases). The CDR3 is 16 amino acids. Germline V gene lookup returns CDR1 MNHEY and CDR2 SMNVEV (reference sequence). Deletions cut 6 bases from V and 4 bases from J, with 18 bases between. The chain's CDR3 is CASSARVVGGTGELFF. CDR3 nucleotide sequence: TGTGCCAGCAGCGCCCGAGTAGTAGGGGGCACCGGGGAGCTGTTTTTT.